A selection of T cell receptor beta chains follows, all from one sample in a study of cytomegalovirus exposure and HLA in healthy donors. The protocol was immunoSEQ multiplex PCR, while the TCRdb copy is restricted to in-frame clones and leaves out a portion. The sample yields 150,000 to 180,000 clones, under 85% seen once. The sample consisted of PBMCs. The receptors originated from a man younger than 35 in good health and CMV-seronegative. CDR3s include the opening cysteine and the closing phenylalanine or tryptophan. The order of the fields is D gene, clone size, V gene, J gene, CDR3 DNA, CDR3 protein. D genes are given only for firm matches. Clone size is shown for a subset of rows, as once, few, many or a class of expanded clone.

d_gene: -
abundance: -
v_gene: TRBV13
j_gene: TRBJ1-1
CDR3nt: TGTGCCAGCAGCTTAGGGTGGGGAGGAGGCGAGGGTAGTGAAGCTTTCTTT
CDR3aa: CASSLGWGGGEGSEAFF

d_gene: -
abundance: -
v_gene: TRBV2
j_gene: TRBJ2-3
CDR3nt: TGTGCCAGCAGTGTAGCTTTTAGAACAGATACGCAGTATTTT
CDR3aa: CASSVAFRTDTQYF

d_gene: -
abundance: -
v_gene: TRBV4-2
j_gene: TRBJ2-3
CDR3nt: TGTGCCAGCAGCCCCTCGGCGGGGGCGAGCACAGATACGCAGTATTTT
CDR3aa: CASSPSAGASTDTQYF

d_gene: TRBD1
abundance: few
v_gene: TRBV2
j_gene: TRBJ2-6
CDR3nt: TGTGCCAGGGGACAGGGAAGCTCTGGGGCCAACGGCCTGACTTTC
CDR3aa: CARGQGSSGANGLTF

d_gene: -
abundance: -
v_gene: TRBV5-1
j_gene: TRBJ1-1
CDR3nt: TGCGCCAGCAGCTTGGTATTGGGGGGCACTGAAGCTTTCTTT
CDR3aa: CASSLVLGGTEAFF

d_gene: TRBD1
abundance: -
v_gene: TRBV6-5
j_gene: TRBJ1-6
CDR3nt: TGTGCCAGCACTCGACAGGGGGGTTCACCCCTCCACTTT
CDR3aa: CASTRQGGSPLHF

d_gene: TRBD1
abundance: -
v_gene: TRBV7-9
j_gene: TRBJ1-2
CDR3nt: TGTGCCAGCAGGCCGGACAGGATAGCTAACTATGGCTACACCTTC
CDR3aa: CASRPDRIANYGYTF

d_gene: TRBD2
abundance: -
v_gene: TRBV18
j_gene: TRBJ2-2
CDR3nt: TGTGCCAGCTCACCCCCGACTAGCGGGGGAGACACCGGGGAGCTGTTTTTT
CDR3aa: CASSPPTSGGDTGELFF

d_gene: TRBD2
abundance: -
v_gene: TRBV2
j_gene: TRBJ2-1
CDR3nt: TGTGCCAGCAGTGATCCGAGCGGGAAGATCGGTTACAATGAGCAGTTCTTC
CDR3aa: CASSDPSGKIGYNEQFF

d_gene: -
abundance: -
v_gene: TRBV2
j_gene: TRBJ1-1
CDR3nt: TGTGCCAGCACGGGGACCGGGGGGCAAGGTGAAGCTTTCTTT
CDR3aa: CASTGTGGQGEAFF

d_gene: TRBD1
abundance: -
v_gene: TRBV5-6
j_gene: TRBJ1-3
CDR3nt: TGTGCCAGCAGCCACCGGACAGGGGGCGCTGGAAACACCATATATTTT
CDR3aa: CASSHRTGGAGNTIYF

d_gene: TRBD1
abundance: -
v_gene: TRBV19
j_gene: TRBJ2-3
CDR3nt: TGTGCCAGTAGTAGGGGTCGGGCAGGGGGTGGCACAGATACGCAGTATTTT
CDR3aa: CASSRGRAGGGTDTQYF

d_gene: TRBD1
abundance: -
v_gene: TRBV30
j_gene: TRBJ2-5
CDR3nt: TGTGCCTGGAGTTATGACAGGGGGCAGCAGACCCAGTACTTC
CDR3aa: CAWSYDRGQQTQYF

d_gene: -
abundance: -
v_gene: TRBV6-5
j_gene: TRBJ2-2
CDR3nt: TGTGCCAGCAGTCCTCCAGCGAGCAACACCGGGGAGCTGTTTTTT
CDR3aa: CASSPPASNTGELFF

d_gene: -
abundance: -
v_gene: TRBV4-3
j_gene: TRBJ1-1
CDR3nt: TGCGCCAGCAGCCAAGACTCGCGGGGCGGGAACACTGAAGCTTTCTTT
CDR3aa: CASSQDSRGGNTEAFF

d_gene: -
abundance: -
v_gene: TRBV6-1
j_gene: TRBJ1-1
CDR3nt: TGTGCCAGCAGTTGGGGGCTGAACACTGAAGCTTTCTTT
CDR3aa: CASSWGLNTEAFF

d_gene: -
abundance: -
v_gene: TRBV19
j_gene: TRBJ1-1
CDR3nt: TGTGCCAGTAGTATGTTGGACAGATACACTGAAGCTTTCTTT
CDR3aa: CASSMLDRYTEAFF

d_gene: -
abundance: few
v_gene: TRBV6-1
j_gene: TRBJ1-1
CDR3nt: TGTGCCAGCAGTCCCTCAGACAGTAGGCGGACTGAAGCTTTCTTT
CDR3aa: CASSPSDSRRTEAFF

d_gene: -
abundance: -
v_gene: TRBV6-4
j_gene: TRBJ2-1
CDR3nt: TGTGCCAGCAGCTACCAGGGTGGGCATGAGCAGTTCTTC
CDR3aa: CASSYQGGHEQFF

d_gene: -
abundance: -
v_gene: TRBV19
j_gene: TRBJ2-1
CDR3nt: TGTGCCAGTAGCACGTCATGGGGGCTCCTCAATGAGCAGTTCTTC
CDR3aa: CASSTSWGLLNEQFF

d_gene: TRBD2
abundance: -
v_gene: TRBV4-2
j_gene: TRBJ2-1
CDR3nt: TGTGCCAGCAGCCACGAGACGGGGGGGGGCTACAATGAGCAGTTCTTC
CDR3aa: CASSHETGGGYNEQFF

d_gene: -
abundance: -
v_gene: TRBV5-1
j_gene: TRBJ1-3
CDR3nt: TGCGCCAGCAGCGATCCCCCCGGAGGGAACACCATATATTTT
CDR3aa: CASSDPPGGNTIYF

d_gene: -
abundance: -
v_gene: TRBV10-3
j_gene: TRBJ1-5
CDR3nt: TGTGCCATCAGGGACACTGTTGATAGCAATCAGCCCCAGCATTTT
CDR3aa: CAIRDTVDSNQPQHF

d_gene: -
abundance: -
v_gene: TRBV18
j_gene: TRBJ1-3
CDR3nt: TGTGCCAGCTCACCCTCTCCGGGCTCTGGAAACACCATATATTTT
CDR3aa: CASSPSPGSGNTIYF

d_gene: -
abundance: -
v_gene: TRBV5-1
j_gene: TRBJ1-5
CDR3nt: TGCGCCAGCAGCTTTCTCGGGGATAGCAATCAGCCCCAGCATTTT
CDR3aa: CASSFLGDSNQPQHF

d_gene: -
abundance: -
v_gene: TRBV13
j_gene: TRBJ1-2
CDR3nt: TGTGCCAGCAGCTTAGCAGAAGTCTATGGCTACACCTTC
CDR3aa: CASSLAEVYGYTF

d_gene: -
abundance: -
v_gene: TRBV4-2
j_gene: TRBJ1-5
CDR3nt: TGTGCCAGCAGCCAAGAGGGGGGGGGAGACAATCAGCCCCAGCATTTT
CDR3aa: CASSQEGGGDNQPQHF